The 26 T cell receptor beta chains below come from one sample, sequenced in a study of shared clonotypes between healthy human individuals. Clones were sequenced by immunoSEQ multiplex PCR, and TCRdb holds only the in-frame ones, with some missing. This sample carries about 480,000 clones, nearly 80% of them seen once, and the ten largest clones take under 15%. The sample taken for sequencing was PBMCs. These receptors all stem from a woman in her thirties or forties in good health. Some clones in this sample may be carry-over from other donors' samples.

This chain connects TRBV5-5 to TRBJ1-5; no firm D call. Germline CDR1 reads SGHKS; CDR2 reads YYEKEE (reference sequence). CDR3 length: 13 amino acids. The V and J ends lost 2 bases and 1 base respectively, with 4 bases between them. DNA for the CDR3: TGTGCCAGCAGCTTTTCCAGCAATCAGCCCCAGCATTTT. Its protein is CASSFSSNQPQHF.

V is TRBV6-6 and J is TRBJ2-7; 9 bases are a match to TRBD1. V trimming: 5 bases; J trimming: 6 bases; junction bases outside the gene matches: 11. Germline V lookup: CDR1 MNHNY, CDR2 SVGAGI (reference sequence). The CDR3 spans 15 residues. CDR3 amino acids: CASSLTGGWAVEQYF. Here the CDR3 DNA reads TGTGCCAGCAGTCTTACAGGGGGCTGGGCAGTCGAGCAGTACTTC.

With regard to this clone: Other DNA sequences in the sample encode the same CDR3. This chain joins TRBV5-1 and TRBJ2-3; D may be TRBD1 or TRBD2 (5 bases each). The CDR3 sequence is 14 residues long. Trimming removed 4 bases from V and 3 bases from J, with 12 bases in between. Germline V gives CDR1 SGHRS, CDR2 YFSETQ. This CDR3 reads CASSLRAGTDTQYF. The DNA for the CDR3 is TGCGCCAGCAGCCTGAGGGCAGGGACAGATACGCAGTATTTT. Using reference TRBV5-1 and TRBJ2-3 for the parts outside the CDR3, the full variable domain is KAGVTQTPRYLIKTRGQQVTLSCSPISGHRSVSWYQQTPGQGLQFLFEYFSETQRNKGNFPGRFSGRQFSNSRSEMNVSTLELGDSALYLCASSLRAGTDTQYFGPGTRLTVL.

This chain links TRBV5-1 with TRBJ2-3; unclear D gene. The V and J ends lost 0 bases and 6 bases respectively, with 17 bases between them. The germline gives CDR1 SGHRS, CDR2 YFSETQ. The CDR3 runs to 16 residues. CDR3 in amino acids: CASSLDDGTMGDTQYF. In DNA, the CDR3 is TGCGCCAGCAGCTTGGACGACGGAACCATGGGGGATACGCAGTATTTT.

This clone was observed many times. This chain connects TRBV28 to TRBJ1-2; TRBD1 matches at 10 bases. V was pared by 6 bases and J by 5 bases, with 9 bases of the junction left unmatched. This CDR3 comprises 15 residues. The germline V gene encodes CDR1 MDHEN and CDR2 SYDVKM. CDR3 nucleotides: TGTGCCAGCAGATCCAACGCGGGACAGGGGTATGGCTACACCTTC. Its protein product is CASRSNAGQGYGYTF.

Concerning this clone: A much larger clone lies one base from this, so it may be a read error. The sample holds other DNA sequences that translate to the same CDR3. The chain couples TRBV29-1 to TRBJ2-2; D possibly corresponds to TRBD2 (7 bases). Germline V lookup: CDR1 SQVTM, CDR2 ANQGSEA. The CDR3 runs to 14 residues. In DNA form, the CDR3 reads TGCAGCGCTGGGCGGGGAGGGGACACCGGGGAGTTGTTTTTT. This encodes CSAGRGGDTGELFF.

The chain joins TRBV6-1 to TRBJ1-6; 9 nucleotides align to TRBD1. Germline V gives CDR1 MNHNS, CDR2 SASEGT. Trimming removed 4 bases from V and 4 bases from J; junction bases left unmatched: 8. This CDR3 has 17 residues. Here the CDR3 DNA reads TGTGCCAGCAGTGTGTTGGGGACAGGGCATTATAATTCACCCCTCCACTTT. Translated, it gives CASSVLGTGHYNSPLHF.

This clone was recorded once. J is TRBJ1-2 and V is TRBV10-1; D gene uncertain. V gave up 4 bases and J gave up 0 bases, with 12 bases separating them. The CDR3 is 15 residues long. Per germline, CDR1 WNHNN and CDR2 SYGVQD (reference sequence). The CDR3: CASSVPRRTNYGYTF. The CDR3 bases are TGCGCCAGCAGTGTACCCAGGAGGACTAACTATGGCTACACCTTC.

The J gene is TRBJ2-1, the V gene TRBV14, with 12 nucleotides matching TRBD2. The CDR3 loop spans 15 amino acids. The J segment lost 9 bases and the V segment lost 2 bases, leaving 5 bases of the junction unmatched. Germline CDR1 reads SGHDN; CDR2 reads FVKESK. CDR3 DNA sequence: TGTGCCAGCAGCCAACGACTAGCGGGAGTGAGTGAGCAGTTCTTC. The encoded protein is CASSQRLAGVSEQFF.

The chain couples TRBV28 to TRBJ2-1, with D perhaps matching TRBD1 (6 bases). The V end lost 1 base, the J end lost 10 bases, and 14 bases lay between the germline ends. The germline gives CDR1 MDHEN, CDR2 SYDVKM. The CDR3 extends over 14 amino acids. The CDR3 bases are TGTGCCAGCAGTTTATACCCAGGGGCCGACGAGCAGTTCTTC. This encodes CASSLYPGADEQFF.

The chain recombines TRBV20-1 with TRBJ2-7; D unresolved. The CDR3 sequence is 9 residues long. Germline V gene sequence: CDR1 DFQATT, CDR2 SNEGSKA (reference sequence). V was trimmed by 4 bases and J by 6 bases, leaving 4 bases between them. The CDR3 sequence: CSAKPEQYF. In DNA, the CDR3 is TGCAGTGCTAAACCCGAGCAGTACTTC.

The rearrangement links TRBV4-3 to TRBJ1-1, with unresolved D. V was shortened by 3 bases and J by 0 bases, with 11 bases between the two germline ends. The CDR3 is 15 residues long. The germline gives CDR1 LGHNA, CDR2 YSLEER. Here the CDR3 reads CASSHYHPVNTEAFF. CDR3 coding DNA: TGCGCCAGCAGCCATTACCACCCAGTGAACACTGAAGCTTTCTTT.

The chain carries TRBV2 and TRBJ1-1; D not certain. CDR3 length: 14 amino acids. Germline assignment: CDR1 SNHLY and CDR2 FYNNEI. Trimming pared 1 base from V and 6 bases from J, leaving 12 bases between. The CDR3 region has the DNA TGTGCCAGCAGTGAAGAGGTGGGGTGGGCTGAAGCTTTCTTT. Residues: CASSEEVGWAEAFF.

The CDR3, as DNA: TGTGCCAGCGGCATGTCTGGGGCCAACGTCCTGACTTTC. Protein: CASGMSGANVLTF. The rearrangement uses TRBV11-2 and TRBJ2-6; D not resolved. CDR1 and CDR2 from the germline V gene are SGHAT and FQNNGV. The CDR3 has 13 amino acids. Trimming removed 8 bases from V and 1 base from J, with 6 bases in between.

The genes are TRBV6-6 and TRBJ2-3; D ambiguous. Germline CDR1 and CDR2: MNHNY and SVGAGI (reference sequence). V was clipped by 5 bases and J by 4 bases, with 10 bases between them. The CDR3 runs to 13 residues. CDR3 in DNA: TGTGCCAGCAGTCTACCCCAAGCAGATACGCAGTATTTT. Protein product: CASSLPQADTQYF.

The CDR3 sequence is CASSLDGGIYEQFF. In nucleotides, the CDR3 is TGTGCCAGCAGCTTGGACGGAGGGATCTATGAGCAGTTCTTC. The chain couples TRBV7-2 to TRBJ2-1, with TRBD2 as a possible D gene (6 bases). Trimming removed 3 bases at V and 8 bases at J, with 14 bases between. The CDR3 consists of 14 residues. Germline CDR1 SGHTA, CDR2 FQGNSA.

The chain couples TRBV7-3 to TRBJ2-1; 8 bases agree with TRBD1. CDR3 size: 16 residues. Germline loops: CDR1 SGHTA, CDR2 FQGTGA. V shed 5 bases, J shed 0 bases, and the junction held 6 bases outside the gene matches. The CDR3 sequence: CASSPGGAGSYNEQFF. CDR3 in DNA: TGTGCCAGCAGCCCAGGGGGCGCCGGCTCCTACAATGAGCAGTTCTTC. The full variable domain, rest sourced from reference TRBV7-3 and TRBJ2-1, is GAGVSQTPSNKVTEKGKYVELRCDPISGHTALYWYRQSLGQGPEFLIYFQGTGAADDSGLPNDRFFAVRPEGSVSTLKIQRTERGDSAVYLCASSPGGAGSYNEQFFGPGTRLTVL.

The J gene is TRBJ2-7, the V gene TRBV6-6; 8 bases map to TRBD1. The CDR3 length is 16 residues. Trimming at V came to 4 bases and at J to 4 bases, leaving 12 bases not matched to a gene. Germline V gene data show CDR1 as MNHNY and CDR2 as SVGAGI (reference sequence). The CDR3 DNA follows: TGTGCCAGCAGTTCGGCCCCTGGGACAGGTATTTACGAGCAGTACTTC. Protein: CASSSAPGTGIYEQYF.

The chain uses TRBV19 and TRBJ2-2; D uncertain. Germline V gives CDR1 LNHDA, CDR2 SQIVND (reference sequence). CDR3 size: 12 residues. V lost 4 bases and J 6 bases, leaving 6 bases between the germline ends. This chain's CDR3 is CASSKLSGELFF. CDR3 bases: TGTGCCAGTAGTAAGTTATCCGGGGAGCTGTTTTTT.

This clone was detected only once. Other DNA sequences in the sample encode the same CDR3. V gene TRBV11-2 combines with J gene TRBJ2-7; D might be TRBD1 or TRBD2, each matching 6 bases. The CDR3 sequence is 13 residues long. Trimming took 3 bases from V and 4 from J, leaving 10 bases between them. Germline V gives CDR1 SGHAT, CDR2 FQNNGV. CDR3 nucleotides: TGTGCCAGCAGCTTGGAGGGGGGTTACGAGCAGTACTTC. Translation: CASSLEGGYEQYF.

V is TRBV13 and J is TRBJ2-7, with D possibly matching TRBD1 (6 bases). CDR1 is PRHDT and CDR2 is FYEKMQ in the germline V gene (reference sequence). The V gene lost 5 bases and the J gene lost 3 bases, with 17 bases spanning the gap. The CDR3 has 15 amino acids. CDR3 region: CASSPWGLDHYEQYF. The CDR3 bases are TGTGCCAGCAGCCCATGGGGGCTGGATCACTACGAGCAGTACTTC. The entire variable domain, with the rest obtained from reference TRBV13 and TRBJ2-7, is as follows: AAGVIQSPRHLIKEKRETATLKCYPIPRHDTVYWYQQGPGQDPQFLISFYEKMQSDKGSIPDRFSAQQFSDYHSELNMSSLELGDSALYFCASSPWGLDHYEQYFGPGTRLTVT.

The gene calls are TRBV19 and TRBJ2-7; D may be TRBD1 (6 bases). The germline V and J ends were trimmed by 6 bases and 4 bases, with 22 bases remaining between them. The CDR3 runs 16 residues. Germline CDR1 LNHDA, CDR2 SQIVND (reference sequence). This chain's CDR3 is CASSGPGGAERYEQYF. CDR3 in DNA: TGTGCCAGTAGCGGCCCTGGGGGCGCGGAAAGGTACGAGCAGTACTTC.

This clone was counted between two and nine times. The V and J genes are TRBV6-4 and TRBJ2-1, with D perhaps given as TRBD1 or TRBD2 (7 bases each). The CDR3 contains 19 residues. V lost 3 bases and J lost 4, with 25 bases in between. The germline CDR1 and CDR2 sequences are MRHNA and SNTAGT. CDR3 coding DNA: TGTGCCAGCAGTGATTTTGGGCCAAAACAGGGGAGGGGATACAATGAGCAGTTCTTC. Its protein product is CASSDFGPKQGRGYNEQFF.

The CDR3 protein is CASSPRDRGGVGLNEKLFF. DNA of the CDR3: TGTGCCAGTAGTCCCCGAGACAGGGGAGGGGTGGGCCTCAATGAAAAACTGTTTTTT. V and J are TRBV19 and TRBJ1-4; 8 bases map to TRBD1. V shed 5 bases and J 5 bases; nucleotides not matched to a gene: 19. Germline V lookup: CDR1 LNHDA, CDR2 SQIVND (reference sequence). The CDR3 contains 19 residues. The full variable domain, its missing parts supplied by reference TRBV19 and TRBJ1-4, is DGGITQSPKYLFRKEGQNVTLSCEQNLNHDAMYWYRQDPGQGLRLIYYSQIVNDFQKGDIAEGYSVSREKKESFPLTVTSAQKNPTAFYLCASSPRDRGGVGLNEKLFFGSGTQLSVL.

This sequence joins TRBV2 and TRBJ2-3; TRBD2 matches 7 bases. Germline loops: CDR1 SNHLY, CDR2 FYNNEI. The CDR3 length is 15 residues. V lost 5 bases to trimming and J lost 3 bases; unmatched junction nucleotides: 8. The CDR3 region has the DNA TGTGCCAGCAGTAGACTAGCTATTTTAACAGATACGCAGTATTTT. As protein: CASSRLAILTDTQYF.

V is TRBV6-1 and J is TRBJ2-5; 7 bases fit TRBD1. Germline V gene sequence: CDR1 MNHNS, CDR2 SASEGT. CDR3 size: 13 residues. The V gene end was trimmed by 10 bases and the J gene end by 2 bases; junction bases not matched to a gene: 7. CDR3 sequence (DNA): TGTGCCACCGAATGGACAGGACAAGAGACCCAGTACTTC. It specifies CATEWTGQETQYF.